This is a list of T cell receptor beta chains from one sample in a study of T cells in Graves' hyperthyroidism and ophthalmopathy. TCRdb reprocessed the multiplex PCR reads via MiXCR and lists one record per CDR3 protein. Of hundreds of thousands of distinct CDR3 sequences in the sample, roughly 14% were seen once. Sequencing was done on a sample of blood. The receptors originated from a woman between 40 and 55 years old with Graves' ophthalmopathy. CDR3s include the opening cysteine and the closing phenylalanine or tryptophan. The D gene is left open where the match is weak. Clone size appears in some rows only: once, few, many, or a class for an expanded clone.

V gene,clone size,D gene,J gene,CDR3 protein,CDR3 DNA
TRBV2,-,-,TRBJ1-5,CASEGGLREPQHF,TGTGCCAGCGAGGGGGGATTAAGGGAGCCCCAGCATTTT
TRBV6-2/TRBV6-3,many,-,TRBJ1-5,CASQPRVGKSHQPQHF,TGTGCCAGCCAGCCCCGGGTGGGGAAATCCCATCAGCCCCAGCATTTT
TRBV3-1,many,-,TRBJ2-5,CASSQGTAETQYF,TGTGCCAGCAGCCAAGGGACAGCTGAGACCCAGTACTTC
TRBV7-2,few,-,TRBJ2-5,CASSPGPLQETQYF,TGTGCCAGCAGTCCGGGACCCCTACAAGAGACCCAGTACTTC
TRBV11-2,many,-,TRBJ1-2,CASSLGRGSFYGYTF,TGTGCCAGCAGCTTAGGTAGAGGGTCCTTCTATGGCTACACCTTC
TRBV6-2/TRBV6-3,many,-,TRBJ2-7,CASSYSGDSGQYF,TGTGCCAGCAGTTACTCCGGGGACTCTGGGCAGTACTTC
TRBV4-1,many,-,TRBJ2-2,CASSQENTGELFF,TGTGCCAGCAGCCAGGAGAACACCGGGGAGCTGTTTTTT
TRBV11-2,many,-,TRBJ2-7,CATSGGTGRTYEQYF,TGTGCCACCTCGGGCGGTACAGGGAGGACCTACGAGCAGTACTTC
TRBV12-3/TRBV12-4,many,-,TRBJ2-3,CASSSTSYTDTQYF,TGTGCCAGCAGTAGCACTAGCTACACAGATACGCAGTATTTT
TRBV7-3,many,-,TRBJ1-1,CASSWTTNTEAFF,TGTGCCAGCAGCTGGACTACGAACACTGAAGCTTTCTTT
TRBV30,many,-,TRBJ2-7,CAWSGLSYEQYF,TGTGCCTGGAGCGGACTCTCCTACGAGCAGTACTTC
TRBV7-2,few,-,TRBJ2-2,CASSLGWGNGELFF,TGTGCCAGCAGCTTAGGATGGGGGAACGGGGAGCTGTTTTTT
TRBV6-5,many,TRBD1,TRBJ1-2,CASSYGQGKGYTF,TGTGCCAGCAGTTACGGACAGGGCAAGGGCTACACCTTC
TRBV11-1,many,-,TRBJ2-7,CASSLGRGHSYEQYF,TGTGCCAGCAGCTTAGGGCGGGGGCACTCCTACGAGCAGTACTTC
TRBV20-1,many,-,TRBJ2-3,CSARVGTDTQYF,TGCAGTGCTAGAGTTGGCACAGATACGCAGTATTTT
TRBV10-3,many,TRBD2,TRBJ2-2,CAISEGREGPGGELFF,TGTGCCATCAGTGAGGGGAGGGAGGGCCCAGGCGGGGAGCTGTTTTTT
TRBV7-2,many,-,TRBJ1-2,CASSQQGGGGYTF,TGTGCCAGCAGCCAACAGGGTGGAGGTGGCTACACCTTC
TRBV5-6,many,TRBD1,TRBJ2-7,CASSLATGELVYEQYF,TGTGCCAGCAGCTTGGCTACAGGGGAACTGGTCTACGAGCAGTACTTC
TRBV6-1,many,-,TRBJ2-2,CASSLVEPRNTGELFF,TGTGCCAGCAGCCTGGTGGAGCCGAGGAACACCGGGGAGCTGTTTTTT
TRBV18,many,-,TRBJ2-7,CASSFKEEQYF,TGTGCCAGCTCCTTCAAGGAGGAGCAGTACTTC
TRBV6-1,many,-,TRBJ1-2,CASSEAATAFYGYTF,TGTGCCAGCAGTGAAGCGGCGACAGCTTTTTATGGCTACACCTTC
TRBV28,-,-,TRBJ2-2,CASSGGGTNTGELFF,TGTGCCAGCAGTGGGGGAGGCACGAACACCGGGGAGCTGTTTTTT
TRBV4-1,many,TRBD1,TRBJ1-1,CASSQQTGAYTLTGAEAFF,TGCGCCAGCAGCCAACAGACAGGGGCTTACACTCTCACCGGCGCTGAAGCTTTCTTT
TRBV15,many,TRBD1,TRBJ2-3,CATSRKPPGQASTDTQYF,TGTGCCACCAGCAGAAAACCGCCGGGACAGGCAAGCACAGATACGCAGTATTTT
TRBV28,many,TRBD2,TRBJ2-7,CASSRPGLGYYEQYF,TGTGCCAGCAGCCGGCCGGGACTAGGGTACTACGAGCAGTACTTC
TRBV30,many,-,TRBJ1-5,CAWSVPIKDQPQHF,TGTGCCTGGAGTGTACCAATCAAGGATCAGCCCCAGCATTTT